This is a list of T cell receptor beta chains from one sample in a study of vaccination and CD4 T cells after COVID-19. TCRdb reanalysed the PCR reads using MiXCR and keeps one entry per CDR3 protein. The table shows fewer than 13,000 distinct CDR3 sequences, with 43% occurring only once. Antigens of these TCRs are unknown. Sequenced input: CD4+ T cells from blood, cultured in vitro. The receptors derive from a human donor who had recovered from COVID-19. Each CDR3 is given with its conserved first and last residue. The order of the fields is CDR3 DNA, CDR3 protein, V gene, clone size, J gene, D gene. A D gene is named only where the DNA matches it firmly. Expanded clones get a size class; other rows say once, few or many, or leave the size out.

TGTGCCAGCAGTTACTCAGGGGGCGAGCAGTACTTC | CASSYSGGEQYF | TRBV6-5 | - | TRBJ2-7 | -
TGTGCCAGCAGTCCGACAGCTCTAGTAGTCCAACGCTATGGCTACACCTTC | CASSPTALVVQRYGYTF | TRBV12-3/TRBV12-4 | - | TRBJ1-2 | -
TGCAGTGCCCGGACAGGGGCTGGCTACACCTTC | CSARTGAGYTF | TRBV20-1 | - | TRBJ1-2 | TRBD1
TGCAGTGCTAGAACAGGCTACCACAATGAGCAGTTCTTC | CSARTGYHNEQFF | TRBV20-1 | - | TRBJ2-1 | -
TGCAGTGCTGCAGGACACCTGAACACTGAAGCTTTCTTT | CSAAGHLNTEAFF | TRBV20-1 | once | TRBJ1-1 | -
TGCAGTGCTAGTGGGACGGACTATGGCTACACCTTC | CSASGTDYGYTF | TRBV20-1 | - | TRBJ1-2 | -
TGTGCCAGCAGTTACTCGCAGGGTAACTATGGCTACACCTTC | CASSYSQGNYGYTF | TRBV6-5 | few | TRBJ1-2 | -
TGTGCCACCAGCACCTTGGACGGGCGCTCCTACGAGCAGTACTTC | CATSTLDGRSYEQYF | TRBV15 | - | TRBJ2-7 | -
TGTGCCAGCAGCTTAGATGTGAGCGGGAGCTCCTACGAGCAGTACTTC | CASSLDVSGSSYEQYF | TRBV11-3 | few | TRBJ2-7 | TRBD2
TGTGCCAGCAGTCCCGGGACAGGGAATGGATCACCCCTCCACTTT | CASSPGTGNGSPLHF | TRBV2 | few | TRBJ1-6 | TRBD1